A selection of T cell receptor beta chains follows, all from one sample in a study of cytomegalovirus exposure and HLA in healthy donors. The protocol was immunoSEQ multiplex PCR, while the TCRdb copy is restricted to in-frame clones and leaves out a portion. The table shows 150,000 to 200,000 clones, with roughly 84% occurring only once. Sequenced input: PBMCs. The receptors derive from a man aged 50-60 years in good health and CMV-seropositive. The CDR3 runs from the conserved cysteine through the conserved F or W. A D gene is named only where the DNA matches it firmly. Rows give clone size only sometimes, using once, few, many, or a class for an expanded clone.

DNA: TGTGCCAGCAGTTTATCGCGGCAGCTCACAGATACGCAGTATTTT
CDR3: CASSLSRQLTDTQYF
size: -
D: -
J: TRBJ2-3
V: TRBV27

DNA: TGTGCCAGCTCACCAAATGGAGGGGGCAGTCTTGGCTACACCTTC
CDR3: CASSPNGGGSLGYTF
size: once
D: TRBD1
J: TRBJ1-2
V: TRBV18

DNA: TGTGCCAGTAGTATAGAGAGGGAATATGGCTACACCTTC
CDR3: CASSIEREYGYTF
size: -
D: -
J: TRBJ1-2
V: TRBV19

DNA: TGTGCCAGCAGCGCGACTAGCGGATCGCTGGGGGCCCAGTACTTC
CDR3: CASSATSGSLGAQYF
size: -
D: TRBD2
J: TRBJ2-5
V: TRBV11-3

DNA: TGCGCCAGCAGCTTGGCCGCAGGGGGTGCCGGGGAGCTGTTTTTT
CDR3: CASSLAAGGAGELFF
size: -
D: TRBD1
J: TRBJ2-2
V: TRBV5-1

DNA: TGTGCCAGCGCGGGCAGGTCCGCCGGGGAGCTGTTTTTT
CDR3: CASAGRSAGELFF
size: -
D: -
J: TRBJ2-2
V: TRBV7-9

DNA: TGCGCCAGCAGCCCCGCGACTAATGAAGAGACCCAGTACTTC
CDR3: CASSPATNEETQYF
size: -
D: -
J: TRBJ2-5
V: TRBV5-1

DNA: TGCGCCAGCAGCCAAACCTACGAGCAGTACTTC
CDR3: CASSQTYEQYF
size: -
D: -
J: TRBJ2-7
V: TRBV5-1

DNA: TGTGCCAGCAGCCCTAGGGAGGGGAGGACAGATACGCAGTATTTT
CDR3: CASSPREGRTDTQYF
size: few
D: TRBD2
J: TRBJ2-3
V: TRBV14

DNA: TGTGCCAGCAGCTTGTTCCACCCGAGCCGGACAGGACAGGCCAACGTCCTGACTTTC
CDR3: CASSLFHPSRTGQANVLTF
size: -
D: TRBD1
J: TRBJ2-6
V: TRBV7-2

DNA: TGTGCCAGCAGTCCTCGGACAGACAACTATGGCTACACCTTC
CDR3: CASSPRTDNYGYTF
size: -
D: -
J: TRBJ1-2
V: TRBV27

DNA: TGTGCCAGCAGCGGAGGGACAGCCAACACTGAAGCTTTCTTT
CDR3: CASSGGTANTEAFF
size: -
D: TRBD1
J: TRBJ1-1
V: TRBV5-6

DNA: TGTGCCAGCAGGGCAAACTATGGCTACACCTTC
CDR3: CASRANYGYTF
size: -
D: -
J: TRBJ1-2
V: TRBV6-5

DNA: TGCGCCAGCAGCTCGGGACTAGCGGGGTTCAATGAGCAGTTCTTC
CDR3: CASSSGLAGFNEQFF
size: -
D: TRBD2
J: TRBJ2-1
V: TRBV5-1

DNA: TGTGCCAGCAGCCCCCCAGGAGGGGGCCTCTACAATGAGCAGTTCTTC
CDR3: CASSPPGGGLYNEQFF
size: -
D: -
J: TRBJ2-1
V: TRBV5-6

DNA: TGTGCCAGCAGCCAAACAGCCTTCCCCCATTCACCCCTCCACTTT
CDR3: CASSQTAFPHSPLHF
size: -
D: -
J: TRBJ1-6
V: TRBV11-2

DNA: TGTGCCAGCAGTGAGGGGGGTAGCACAGATACGCAGTATTTT
CDR3: CASSEGGSTDTQYF
size: -
D: -
J: TRBJ2-3
V: TRBV6-1

DNA: TGTGCCTGGAGGGCCTCGCGGAGCGGGAGAACAGATACGCAGTATTTT
CDR3: CAWRASRSGRTDTQYF
size: -
D: TRBD2
J: TRBJ2-3
V: TRBV30

DNA: TGTGCCAGCAGTTACCAGGGGCCCTACCTCGACTATGGCTACACCTTC
CDR3: CASSYQGPYLDYGYTF
size: -
D: -
J: TRBJ1-2
V: TRBV6-6

DNA: TGTGCCAGCAGCTTAGATCCCCTGTCTAGCGGCTACAATGAGCAGTTCTTC
CDR3: CASSLDPLSSGYNEQFF
size: once
D: TRBD2
J: TRBJ2-1
V: TRBV11-2

DNA: TGTGCCAGCAGCTTGGGCGGGAGATACAATGAGCAGTTCTTC
CDR3: CASSLGGRYNEQFF
size: -
D: TRBD2
J: TRBJ2-1
V: TRBV7-8

DNA: TGTGCCAGCAGCGTAGAGGGGGCCTTTCCTAGCACAGATACGCAGTATTTT
CDR3: CASSVEGAFPSTDTQYF
size: -
D: TRBD1
J: TRBJ2-3
V: TRBV9

DNA: TGTGCAAGTCGCTTAGTTCCACGGGGCTCCTACGAGCAGTACTTC
CDR3: CASRLVPRGSYEQYF
size: -
D: -
J: TRBJ2-7
V: TRBV12-2

DNA: TGTGCCAGTAGCATAACATGGCCGAACTACGAGCAGTACTTC
CDR3: CASSITWPNYEQYF
size: once
D: -
J: TRBJ2-7
V: TRBV19

DNA: TGTGCCAGCAGCTTGGTTAGCCCGAACACTGAAGCTTTCTTT
CDR3: CASSLVSPNTEAFF
size: -
D: -
J: TRBJ1-1
V: TRBV5-6

DNA: TGTGCCAGCAGCCCCAGGGGGATCCCAGATACGCAGTATTTT
CDR3: CASSPRGIPDTQYF
size: -
D: TRBD1
J: TRBJ2-3
V: TRBV7-6

DNA: TGTGCCAGCAGCCACGGACAGGGCGGGATCCACTTT
CDR3: CASSHGQGGIHF
size: once
D: TRBD1
J: TRBJ1-6
V: TRBV6-6

DNA: TGTGCCAGCAGCTCGGGGACAGGGCCCCAGCATTTT
CDR3: CASSSGTGPQHF
size: few
D: TRBD1
J: TRBJ1-5
V: TRBV7-6

DNA: TGTGCCAGCAGCTTAGTTACAGGGGACATTGGAAACACCATATATTTT
CDR3: CASSLVTGDIGNTIYF
size: -
D: TRBD1
J: TRBJ1-3
V: TRBV7-8

DNA: TGTGCCAGCAGCTTGTTTTTAACGGGAGTTGCAGATACGCAGTATTTT
CDR3: CASSLFLTGVADTQYF
size: medium-sized
D: -
J: TRBJ2-3
V: TRBV5-6

DNA: TGTGCCAGCGGGAGGTTTGCTATCAATCAGCCCCAGCATTTT
CDR3: CASGRFAINQPQHF
size: -
D: -
J: TRBJ1-5
V: TRBV6-1

DNA: TGCGCCAGCAGTGATTACGGGACAGAGTACCAAGAGACCCAGTACTTC
CDR3: CASSDYGTEYQETQYF
size: -
D: TRBD1
J: TRBJ2-5
V: TRBV10-2

DNA: TGTGCCAGTAGTACCCGAAGGGGGCGAGAGACCCAGTACTTC
CDR3: CASSTRRGRETQYF
size: -
D: TRBD1
J: TRBJ2-5
V: TRBV19

DNA: TGTGCCAGCTCGCGGGGACTTTACAATGAGCAGTTCTTC
CDR3: CASSRGLYNEQFF
size: -
D: -
J: TRBJ2-1
V: TRBV6-5

DNA: TGTGCCATCAGTGAGTCACTGAATCAGCCCCAGCATTTT
CDR3: CAISESLNQPQHF
size: few
D: -
J: TRBJ1-5
V: TRBV10-3

DNA: TGTGCCAGCAGCCTCCCAGGGGGGCAAGCTTTCTTT
CDR3: CASSLPGGQAFF
size: few
D: TRBD1
J: TRBJ1-1
V: TRBV28

DNA: TGTGCCAGCAGCCCCGGGACAGGGAGAGGGGATGAAAAACTGTTTTTT
CDR3: CASSPGTGRGDEKLFF
size: -
D: TRBD1
J: TRBJ1-4
V: TRBV5-6

DNA: TGTGCTAGTGGTCTAGTCGACGGGGAGCTGTTTTTT
CDR3: CASGLVDGELFF
size: -
D: -
J: TRBJ2-2
V: TRBV12-5

DNA: TGTGCCAGCAGCTTAGGGGCAGAATATAGCAATCAGCCCCAGCATTTT
CDR3: CASSLGAEYSNQPQHF
size: -
D: -
J: TRBJ1-5
V: TRBV7-9

DNA: TGTGCCAGCAGCCCCTCGACTGGCTACGAGCAGTACTTC
CDR3: CASSPSTGYEQYF
size: few
D: -
J: TRBJ2-7
V: TRBV7-3

DNA: TGTGCCAGCAGCTTAGGGGAGACCGAGCAGTACTTC
CDR3: CASSLGETEQYF
size: -
D: -
J: TRBJ2-7
V: TRBV11-3

DNA: TGTGCCACCCAACAGGGGGTGGACACCGGGGAGCTGTTTTTT
CDR3: CATQQGVDTGELFF
size: -
D: TRBD1
J: TRBJ2-2
V: TRBV2

DNA: TGTGCCCTTCGGGAGACCCAGTACTTC
CDR3: CALRETQYF
size: -
D: -
J: TRBJ2-5
V: TRBV21-1

DNA: TGTGCCAGCAGTCCTCCTAGGGGACAGGGGTCGGGCACCGGGGAGCTGTTTTTT
CDR3: CASSPPRGQGSGTGELFF
size: -
D: TRBD1
J: TRBJ2-2
V: TRBV7-9

DNA: TGTGCCATCAGTGGGACAGGGGGCCTTAAGGCCCTCCACTTT
CDR3: CAISGTGGLKALHF
size: -
D: TRBD1
J: TRBJ1-6
V: TRBV10-3